Each of the 31 T cell receptor beta chains below was sequenced from the same sample in a study of blood T cell repertoires in COVID-19. Repertoires were generated with immunoSEQ multiplex PCR, while TCRdb's copy carries only in-frame clones and drops some. The sample yields approximately 210,000 clones, 84% seen once. Sequencing was done on a sample of peripheral blood. Receptors originate from a woman aged 70-85 years with active or convalescent COVID-19.

The rearrangement uses TRBV5-1 and TRBJ1-2; tentative D call: TRBD1 (6 bases). The V gene's germline CDR1 is SGHRS and CDR2 YFSETQ. Trimming removed 1 base at V and 3 bases at J, with 16 bases between. The CDR3 runs to 16 residues. CDR3: CASSLSTGFFYYGYTF. Written as DNA, the CDR3 is TGCGCCAGCAGCTTGTCAACAGGGTTTTTTTACTATGGCTACACCTTC.

This clone was picked up one time. V is TRBV28 and J is TRBJ2-1; D may be TRBD2 (5 bases). The CDR3 sequence is 14 residues long. V lost 5 bases, J lost 4 bases, and 12 bases lay in between. CDR1 is MDHEN and CDR2 is SYDVKM in the germline V gene. The CDR3 bases are TGTGCCAGCAGTCCCGGGAATAAATACAATGAGCAGTTCTTC. Its translation: CASSPGNKYNEQFF. Using reference TRBV28 and TRBJ2-1 for the parts outside the CDR3, the full variable domain is DVKVTQSSRYLVKRTGEKVFLECVQDMDHENMFWYRQDPGLGLRLIYFSYDVKMKEKGDIPEGYSVSREKKERFSLILESASTNQTSMYLCASSPGNKYNEQFFGPGTRLTVL.

The chain couples TRBV21-1 to TRBJ2-7; TRBD1 is the table's D call and was not checked against the DNA. TRBV21-1 is tagged as a pseudogene. This CDR3 has 16 residues. CDR3: CASSKGKGQDSYEQYF. DNA of the CDR3: TGTGCCAGCAGCAAAGGGAAGGGACAGGACTCCTACGAGCAGTACTTC.

The rearrangement uses TRBV12-3 or TRBV12-4 and TRBJ2-1; no clear D. V was clipped by 6 bases and J by 10 bases, with 16 bases between them. This CDR3 has 13 amino acids. Written as DNA, the CDR3 is TGTGCCAGCAGCCAAACCCGGATGCGGGAGCAGTTCTTC. It specifies CASSQTRMREQFF.

The chain employs TRBV9 and TRBJ2-7, with TRBD2 matching 8 bases. Germline CDR1 reads SGDLS; CDR2 reads YYNGEE. V shed 4 bases, J shed 5 bases, and the junction held 8 bases outside the gene matches. The CDR3 contains 14 residues. The CDR3: CASSFSGTTHEQYF. The CDR3 DNA is TGTGCCAGCAGCTTTAGCGGGACTACCCACGAGCAGTACTTC.

The sample holds one count of this clone. The chain combines TRBV18 with TRBJ2-1; 13 bases fit TRBD2. CDR3 length equals 16 residues. Trimming took 6 bases from V and 1 from J; bases not matched to a gene: 3. Looked up from germline, CDR1 is KGHSH and CDR2 is LQKENI. The DNA of the CDR3 is TGTGCCAGCTCCAGGACTAGCGGGAGATCCTACAATGAGCAGTTCTTC. This encodes CASSRTSGRSYNEQFF.

This chain connects TRBV5-6 to TRBJ2-1, with TRBD2 identical over 14 bases. With 4 bases clipped from V and 14 bases from J, the junction kept 11 bases outside the gene matches. CDR1 and CDR2 (germline): SGHDT, YYEEEE. This CDR3 is 15 amino acids long. CDR3 in DNA: TGTGCCAGCAGCACCGGACTAGCGGGAGGCCCTGGGAAGTTCTTC. This translates into CASSTGLAGGPGKFF.

The chain links TRBV23-1 to TRBJ1-5; TRBD1 might be the D (6 bases). TRBV23-1 is reported as an ORF; its role is uncertain. This CDR3 is 14 amino acids long. Between the trimmed V and J ends, which lost 11 bases and 4 bases, there was a span of 18 bases. CDR3 sequence reads: CARKAGAWNQPQHF. For the CDR3, the DNA is TGCGCCCGTAAGGCGGGGGCTTGGAATCAGCCCCAGCATTTT.

The CDR3 DNA sequence: TGTGCCAGCAGCCCACTAGCGGGAGGAGGGACCTACAATGAGCAGTTCTTC. This gives the protein CASSPLAGGGTYNEQFF. The V and J genes are TRBV27 and TRBJ2-1, with 12 bases that match TRBD2. Germline trimming cut 6 bases from V and 2 bases from J; bases unmatched to any gene: 8. Germline V CDR1 and CDR2: MNHEY, SMNVEV (reference sequence). The CDR3 consists of 17 residues.

This rearrangement joins TRBV4-2 to TRBJ2-7; 12 nucleotides line up with TRBD2. The CDR3 is made up of 16 amino acids. The V and J ends lost 3 bases and 1 base, in that order; junction bases with no gene match: 4. Germline CDR1 LGHNA, CDR2 YNFKEQ. The chain's CDR3 is CASSQSGTSGSYEQYF. DNA of the CDR3: TGTGCCAGCAGCCAGTCCGGGACTAGCGGGTCCTACGAGCAGTACTTC.

This sequence joins TRBV4-1 and TRBJ2-1, with 10 bases aligning to TRBD2. The germline V gene encodes CDR1 MGHRA and CDR2 YSYEKL. Germline trimming cut 3 bases from V and 6 bases from J; bases unmatched to any gene: 8. The CDR3 length is 16 residues. CDR3 loop: CASSQRRLAGFNEQFF. The CDR3 DNA is TGCGCCAGCAGCCAGAGAAGACTAGCGGGTTTCAATGAGCAGTTCTTC.

The chain has TRBV30 and TRBJ2-7; TRBD1 aligns across 7 bases. With 4 bases clipped from V and 5 bases from J, the junction kept 11 bases outside the gene matches. This CDR3 contains 14 residues. CDR1 and CDR2 from the germline V gene are GTSNPN and SVGIG (reference sequence). CDR3 in amino acids: CAWMKRGRRNEQYF. In nucleotides, the CDR3 is TGTGCCTGGATGAAAAGGGGGCGCCGGAACGAGCAGTACTTC.

The V and J genes are TRBV19 and TRBJ1-5; D unclear. Germline V gives CDR1 LNHDA, CDR2 SQIVND (reference sequence). This CDR3 has 16 amino acids. V lost 0 bases and J lost 9, with 18 bases in between. CDR3 in DNA: TGTGCCAGTAGTATAGACTTACGGCAGAGGTCGGCGCCCCAGCATTTT. It is translated as CASSIDLRQRSAPQHF.

Only a few counts were recorded for this clone. The V and J genes are TRBV30 and TRBJ1-5; D perhaps matches TRBD1 (6 bases). V was pared by 3 bases and J by 6 bases, with 12 bases between. Germline V CDR1 and CDR2: GTSNPN, SVGIG (reference sequence). The CDR3 spans 13 residues. CDR3 nucleotides: TGTGCCTGGAGCGGTCAGGGGAGTCAGCCCCAGCATTTT. Translation: CAWSGQGSQPQHF.

At least ten counts were recorded for this clone. The chain couples TRBV13 to TRBJ2-7; 14 positions agree with TRBD2. Trimming at V came to 5 bases and at J to 4 bases, leaving 13 bases not matched to a gene. CDR1 PRHDT and CDR2 FYEKMQ come from the germline V gene (reference sequence). The CDR3 totals 18 residues. The CDR3 reads CASSRLAGGTRLGYEQYF. The CDR3 nucleotides are TGTGCCAGCAGCCGACTAGCGGGAGGGACCAGACTTGGGTACGAGCAGTACTTC.

DNA for the CDR3: TGCGCCAGCAGCTTCTTGACAGGGACTGAAGCTTTCTTT. It codes for CASSFLTGTEAFF. The chain has TRBV5-1 and TRBJ1-1, with 7 bases matching TRBD1. The V gene end was trimmed by 2 bases and the J gene end by 5 bases; junction bases not matched to a gene: 3. The CDR3 runs to 13 residues. Germline V gene lookup returns CDR1 SGHRS and CDR2 YFSETQ.

The chain uses TRBV6-2 or TRBV6-3 and TRBJ2-3, with D perhaps TRBD1 (6 bases). In germline, CDR1 is MNHEY, CDR2 SVGEGT. The germline V and J ends were trimmed by 4 bases and 4 bases, with 18 bases remaining between them. There are 16 residues in the CDR3. CDR3 residues: CASSSWDILGADTQYF. The CDR3, as DNA: TGTGCCAGCAGTTCGTGGGACATTTTAGGGGCAGATACGCAGTATTTT.

The chain recombines TRBV27 with TRBJ1-2, with D unclear. The CDR3 loop spans 14 amino acids. Germline V gives CDR1 MNHEY, CDR2 SMNVEV (reference sequence). Between the trimmed V and J ends, which lost 8 bases and 2 bases, there was a span of 15 bases. Written as DNA, the CDR3 is TGTGCCAGCCGAACGACTATGACGAACTATGGCTACACCTTC. Translation gives CASRTTMTNYGYTF.

This clone has only one observation. V is TRBV2 and J is TRBJ2-3; D possibly corresponds to TRBD2 (6 bases). CDR1 SNHLY and CDR2 FYNNEI come from the germline V gene. Trimming took 6 bases from V and 5 from J, leaving 21 bases between them. This CDR3 comprises 16 residues. The CDR3 spells CASRSVSAGRIDTQYF. The CDR3 DNA is TGTGCCAGCAGGTCAGTCAGTGCGGGACGGATAGATACGCAGTATTTT.

This clone has only one observation. The chain recombines TRBV5-1 with TRBJ1-4; D may be TRBD1 (5 bases). The ends were cut back, 0 bases at V and 8 bases at J, with 14 bases in the middle. CDR1 is SGHRS, CDR2 YFSETQ, per germline. The CDR3 is 15 amino acids. The CDR3 spells CASSLVGPGGEKLFF. The CDR3 nucleotides read TGCGCCAGCAGCTTGGTAGGCCCGGGGGGAGAAAAACTGTTTTTT.

This clone was counted only a few times. The chain joins TRBV29-1 to TRBJ1-1, with a tentative D call TRBD1 (5 bases). The CDR3 is 12 residues long. CDR1 is SQVTM, CDR2 ANQGSEA, per germline. V was shortened by 4 bases and J by 7 bases, with 13 bases between the two germline ends. For the CDR3, the DNA is TGCAGCGTTGTTCCAGGGTGGGGTGAAGCTTTCTTT. This translates into CSVVPGWGEAFF.

This clone has more than one count but fewer than ten. The CDR3 DNA follows: TGTGCCAGCAGCTTTGGAGGGACCTACGAGCAGTACTTC. The encoded protein is CASSFGGTYEQYF. V gene TRBV5-4 combines with J gene TRBJ2-7, with D tentatively TRBD2 (6 bases). The V and J ends lost 2 bases and 2 bases respectively, with 8 bases between them. CDR1 is SGHNT, CDR2 YYREEE, per germline (reference sequence). The CDR3 loop spans 13 amino acids.

The gene calls are TRBV12-3 or TRBV12-4 and TRBJ2-1, with 9 positions matching TRBD2. The V segment lost 7 bases and the J segment 3 bases; nucleotides outside the gene matches: 1. The CDR3 sequence is 13 residues long. The CDR3 DNA is TGTGCCAGCACTAGCGGGGTCTACAATGAGCAGTTCTTC. It encodes CASTSGVYNEQFF.

This rearrangement joins TRBV11-2 to TRBJ1-5; unclear D gene. This CDR3 comprises 15 residues. Deletions cut 1 base from V and 0 bases from J, with 7 bases between. Germline CDR1 is SGHAT and CDR2 is FQNNGV. The CDR3 coding sequence is TGTGCCAGCAGCTTAGTGGCGGATAGCAATCAGCCCCAGCATTTT. This codes for CASSLVADSNQPQHF.

V gene TRBV19 combines with J gene TRBJ1-2; 12 bases map to TRBD1. V dropped 3 bases and J dropped 2; count of bases not matched to a gene: 10. Germline V gene lookup returns CDR1 LNHDA and CDR2 SQIVND (reference sequence). This CDR3 region has 18 residues. The CDR3 sequence: CASSIISRDRGRNYGYTF. The DNA of the CDR3 is TGTGCCAGTAGTATCATATCCCGGGACAGGGGGCGCAACTATGGCTACACCTTC.

The chain recombines TRBV15 with TRBJ1-3, with 8 bases lining up with TRBD1. The germline V gene encodes CDR1 LNHNV and CDR2 YYDKDF (reference sequence). V lost 3 bases and J lost 1; bases outside the gene matches: 2. There are 15 residues in the CDR3. The CDR3 DNA is TGTGCCACCAGCAGGGACAGGGCATCTGGAAACACCATATATTTT. Amino acid sequence: CATSRDRASGNTIYF.

This CDR3 is CASSRGRITYNEQFF. CDR3 coding DNA: TGCGCCAGCTCCAGGGGGAGGATTACCTACAATGAGCAGTTCTTC. The V call is TRBV5-1, the J call TRBJ2-1; possible D gene TRBD1, 7 bases. V lost 7 bases, J lost 2 bases, and 16 bases lay in between. Germline values: CDR1 SGHRS, CDR2 YFSETQ. The CDR3 sequence is 15 residues long.

The chain uses TRBV5-1 and TRBJ2-2; TRBD1 agrees at 7 bases. V dropped 4 bases and J dropped 4; count of bases not matched to a gene: 4. This CDR3 has 14 residues. Germline CDR1 SGHRS, CDR2 YFSETQ. As DNA, the CDR3 is TGCGCCAGCAGCAAAGACAGGGTCACCGGGGAGCTGTTTTTT. Translated: CASSKDRVTGELFF.

This clone was counted once. V gene TRBV11-2 combines with J gene TRBJ1-4; 10 bases agree with TRBD1. This CDR3 has 15 residues. Germline trimming cut 3 bases from V and 5 bases from J; bases unmatched to any gene: 3. Germline V lookup: CDR1 SGHAT, CDR2 FQNNGV. CDR3 in DNA: TGTGCCAGCAGCTTTGTGGGACAGGGGAATGAAAAACTGTTTTTT. This gives the protein CASSFVGQGNEKLFF.

The V gene is TRBV28, the J gene TRBJ1-1; TRBD1 matches at 9 bases. This CDR3 is built from 17 residues. Germline lookup yields CDR1 MDHEN and CDR2 SYDVKM. The V and J ends lost 6 bases and 0 bases, in that order; junction bases with no gene match: 11. As DNA, the CDR3 is TGTGCCAGCAGCTATTATCGTACAGGGGGCTTGAACACTGAAGCTTTCTTT. It is translated as CASSYYRTGGLNTEAFF.

V and J are TRBV28 and TRBJ2-7; the D gene is possibly TRBD2 (7 bases). The V end was cut by 5 bases, the J end by 4 bases, with 21 bases between. The CDR3 sequence is 16 residues long. Per germline, CDR1 MDHEN and CDR2 SYDVKM. The CDR3 nucleotides read TGTGCCAGCAGTCAAACCCCGGGGGGCAGTGGGTACGAGCAGTACTTC. Its protein is CASSQTPGGSGYEQYF.